This TCR beta chain was obtained from a study of CD8 T cells in Susac syndrome. Trimming removed 5 bases from V and 1 base from J; junction bases left unmatched: 11. CDR3 length: 17 residues. Random hexamers were used to reverse transcribe an amount of roughly 0.45 to 1 ug RNA. TCRdb redid the calling of the immunoSEQ multiplex PCR reads with MiXCR, one entry per CDR3 protein. The data contain roughly 60,000 distinct CDR3 sequences, around 94% of them singletons. The source material was CD8+ T cells from PBMCs. The chain is built from TRBV12-3 or TRBV12-4 and TRBJ2-7; TRBD2 aligns across 10 bases. The TCR sequence derives from a human donor in good health. CDR3 DNA sequence: TGTGCCAGCAGTACGCAAGGGACTAGCGACTTTTCCTACGAGCAGTACTTC. The encoded protein is CASSTQGTSDFSYEQYF.